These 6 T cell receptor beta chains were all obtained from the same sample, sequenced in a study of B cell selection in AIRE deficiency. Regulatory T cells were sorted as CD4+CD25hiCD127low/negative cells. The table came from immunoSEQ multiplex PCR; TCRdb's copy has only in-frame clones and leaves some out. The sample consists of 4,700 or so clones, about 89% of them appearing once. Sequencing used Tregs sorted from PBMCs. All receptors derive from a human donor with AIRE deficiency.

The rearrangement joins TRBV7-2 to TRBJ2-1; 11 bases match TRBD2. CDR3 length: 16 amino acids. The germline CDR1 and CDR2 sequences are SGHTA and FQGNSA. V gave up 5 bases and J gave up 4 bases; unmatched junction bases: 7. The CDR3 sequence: CASSPTSGGHYNEQFF. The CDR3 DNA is TGTGCCAGCAGCCCAACTAGCGGGGGCCATTACAATGAGCAGTTCTTC.

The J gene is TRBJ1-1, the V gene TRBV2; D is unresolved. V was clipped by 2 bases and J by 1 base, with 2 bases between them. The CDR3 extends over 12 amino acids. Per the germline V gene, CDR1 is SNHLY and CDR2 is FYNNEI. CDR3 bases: TGTGCCAGCAGTGAACAGAACACTGAAGCTTTCTTT. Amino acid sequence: CASSEQNTEAFF.

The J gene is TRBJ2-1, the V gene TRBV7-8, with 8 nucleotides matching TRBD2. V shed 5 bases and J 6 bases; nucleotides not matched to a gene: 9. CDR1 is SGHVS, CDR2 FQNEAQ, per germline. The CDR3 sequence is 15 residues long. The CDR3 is CASSVGTRGINEQFF. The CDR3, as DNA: TGTGCCAGCAGCGTAGGGACTAGAGGGATCAATGAGCAGTTCTTC.

The CDR3 here is CAISDPLPGKQTQYF. DNA of the CDR3: TGTGCCATCAGTGATCCCCTGCCCGGGAAACAGACCCAGTACTTC. This chain connects TRBV10-3 to TRBJ2-5; tentative D call: TRBD2 (5 bases). The CDR3 is 15 residues long. The germline V gene has CDR1 ENHRY and CDR2 SYGVKD. With 3 bases removed from V and 6 bases from J, the gap between germline ends came to 17 bases.

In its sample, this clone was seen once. The CDR3 coding sequence is TGCGCCAGCAGCGGGTTAGGTGGTGACGAGCAGTACTTC. Translation: CASSGLGGDEQYF. This chain connects TRBV5-1 to TRBJ2-7; D ambiguous. This CDR3 spans 13 amino acids. V lost 4 bases, J lost 5 bases, and 13 bases lay in between. The V gene's germline CDR1 is SGHRS and CDR2 YFSETQ.

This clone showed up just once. This CDR3 is CASSFSVTSGRSRYEQYF. The CDR3 coding sequence is TGTGCCAGCAGCTTCAGTGTGACTAGCGGGAGAAGTAGGTACGAGCAGTACTTC. The rearrangement uses TRBV11-3 and TRBJ2-7, with 12 positions matching TRBD2. V lost 3 bases and J lost 4; bases outside the gene matches: 13. CDR3 length equals 18 residues. Per the germline V gene, CDR1 is SGHNT and CDR2 is YENEEA.